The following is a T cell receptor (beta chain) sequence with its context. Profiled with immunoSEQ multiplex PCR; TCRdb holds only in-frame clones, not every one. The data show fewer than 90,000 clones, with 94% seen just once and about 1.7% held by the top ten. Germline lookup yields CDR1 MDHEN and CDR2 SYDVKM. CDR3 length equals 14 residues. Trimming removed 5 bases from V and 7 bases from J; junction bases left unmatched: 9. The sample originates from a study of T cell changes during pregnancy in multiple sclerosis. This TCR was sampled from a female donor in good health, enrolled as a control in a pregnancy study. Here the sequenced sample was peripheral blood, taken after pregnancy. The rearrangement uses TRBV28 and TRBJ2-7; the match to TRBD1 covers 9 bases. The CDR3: CASSTWTGAGEQYF. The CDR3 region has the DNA TGTGCCAGCAGTACCTGGACAGGGGCGGGTGAGCAGTACTTC.